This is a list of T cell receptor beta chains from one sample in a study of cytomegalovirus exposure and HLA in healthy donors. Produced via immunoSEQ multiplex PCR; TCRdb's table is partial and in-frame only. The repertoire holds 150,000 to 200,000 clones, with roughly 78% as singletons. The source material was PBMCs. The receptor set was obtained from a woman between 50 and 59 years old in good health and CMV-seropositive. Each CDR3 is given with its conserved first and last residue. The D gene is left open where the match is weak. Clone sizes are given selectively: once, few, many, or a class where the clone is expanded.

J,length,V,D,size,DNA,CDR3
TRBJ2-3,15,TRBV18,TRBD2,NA,TGTGCCAGCTCACCACGAGCGGGGGGCACAGATACGCAGTATTTT,CASSPRAGGTDTQYF
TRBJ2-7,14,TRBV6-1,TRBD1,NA,TGTGCCAGCGTAATGGACAGGAACTATTACGAGCAGTACTTC,CASVMDRNYYEQYF
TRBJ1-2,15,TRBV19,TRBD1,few,TGTGCCAGTACCCGACAGGGAGTCCCTGCTGAGGGCTACACCTTC,CASTRQGVPAEGYTF
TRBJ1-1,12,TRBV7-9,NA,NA,TGTGCCAGCAGCGGCAGGAACACTGAAGCTTTCTTT,CASSGRNTEAFF
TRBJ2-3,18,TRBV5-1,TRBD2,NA,TGCGCCAGCAGCTTGGCCCCGGCTAGCGGGGGGCTCACAGATACGCAGTATTTT,CASSLAPASGGLTDTQYF
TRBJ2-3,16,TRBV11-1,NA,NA,TGTGCCAGCAGCTCTGCGGGACAGAGGTCCACAGATACGCAGTATTTT,CASSSAGQRSTDTQYF
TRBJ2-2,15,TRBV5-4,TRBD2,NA,TGTGCCAGCAGCTTGAGCGGGGGGTCGGCCGGGGAGCTGTTTTTT,CASSLSGGSAGELFF
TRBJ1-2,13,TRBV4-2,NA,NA,TGTGCCAGCAGCCAAGATGAGGGTTACGGCTACACCTTC,CASSQDEGYGYTF
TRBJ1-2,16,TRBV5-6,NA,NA,TGTGCCAGCACCTCTAAGGCCCGGACAACGGCTTATGGCTACACCTTC,CASTSKARTTAYGYTF
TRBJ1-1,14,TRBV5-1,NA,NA,TGCGCCAGCAGGGTCGGCGGCCGAGTCCCTGAAGCTTTCTTT,CASRVGGRVPEAFF
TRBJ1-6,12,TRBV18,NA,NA,TGTGCCAGCTCACAACCCCCCCAGCCCCTCCACTTT,CASSQPPQPLHF
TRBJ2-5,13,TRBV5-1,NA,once,TGCGCCAGCAGCGCCACAGGTCAAGAGACCCAGTACTTC,CASSATGQETQYF
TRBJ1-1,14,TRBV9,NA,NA,TGTGCCAGCAGCGTATCAGGGGCGATCACTGAAGCTTTCTTT,CASSVSGAITEAFF
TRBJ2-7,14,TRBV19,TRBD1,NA,TGTGCCAGTAGTATCCCGGGACAGGGGAACGAGCAGTACTTC,CASSIPGQGNEQYF
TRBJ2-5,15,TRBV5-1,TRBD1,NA,TGCGCCAGCAGCATGGACAGGGTTGGACAAGAGACCCAGTACTTC,CASSMDRVGQETQYF
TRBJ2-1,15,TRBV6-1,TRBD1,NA,TGTGCCATCCTGCGGGGGACAGGGTTGTTCGATGAGCAGTTCTTC,CAILRGTGLFDEQFF
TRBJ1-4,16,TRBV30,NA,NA,TGTGCCTGGAGGGCCTCCGGGGTCTCAACTAATGAAAAACTGTTTTTT,CAWRASGVSTNEKLFF
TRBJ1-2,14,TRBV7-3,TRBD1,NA,TGTGCCAGCAGCTCGACAGGGTTTTTCTATGGCTACACCTTC,CASSSTGFFYGYTF
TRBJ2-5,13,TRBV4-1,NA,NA,TGCGCCAGCAGCCAAGCTAACCAAGAGACCCAGTACTTC,CASSQANQETQYF
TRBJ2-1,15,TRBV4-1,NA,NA,TGCGCCAGCAGCCCGTCCCAGGCCCCCCTCTGGGAGCAGTTCTTC,CASSPSQAPLWEQFF
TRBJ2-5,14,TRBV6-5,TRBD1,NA,TGTGCCAGCAGGAGGGACAGGGGGGATGAGACCCAGTACTTC,CASRRDRGDETQYF
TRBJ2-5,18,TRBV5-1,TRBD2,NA,TGCGCCAGCAGCTTGGAATACCTAGCGGGGGGGCGGAAGGAGACCCAGTACTTC,CASSLEYLAGGRKETQYF
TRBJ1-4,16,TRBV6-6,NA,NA,TGTGCCAGCAGCGCACCTGACAGAATAGCTAATGAAAAACTGTTTTTT,CASSAPDRIANEKLFF
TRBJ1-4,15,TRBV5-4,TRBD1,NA,TGTGCCAGCAGCCCTAGGGGACAGAAGGATGAAAAACTGTTTTTT,CASSPRGQKDEKLFF
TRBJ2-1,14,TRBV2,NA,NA,TGTGCCAGCAGTGATCTGGCGGGGAGCGATGAGCAGTTCTTC,CASSDLAGSDEQFF
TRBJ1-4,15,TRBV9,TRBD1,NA,TGTGCCAGCAGCGCGCAGGGGGCGGTTGGTGAAAAACTGTTTTTT,CASSAQGAVGEKLFF
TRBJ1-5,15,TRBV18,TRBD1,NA,TGTGCCAGCTCACTGGGGACAGGCAACAATCAGCCCCAGCATTTT,CASSLGTGNNQPQHF
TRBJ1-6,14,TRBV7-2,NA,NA,TGTGCCAGCAGCTTGGGACGGGGGAATTCACCCCTCCACTTT,CASSLGRGNSPLHF
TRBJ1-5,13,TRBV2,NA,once,TGTGCCAGCAGTGAGGTCCCAGGTCAGCCCCAGCATTTT,CASSEVPGQPQHF
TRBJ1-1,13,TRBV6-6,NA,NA,TGTGCCAGCAGTGCACAGGGCGACACTGAAGCTTTCTTT,CASSAQGDTEAFF
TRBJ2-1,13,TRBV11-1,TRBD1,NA,TGTGCCAGCAGCTTAGACAGGGGACATGAGCAGTTCTTC,CASSLDRGHEQFF
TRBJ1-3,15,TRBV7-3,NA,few,TGTGCCAGCAGCCCTCGGGTCCCCTCTGGAAACACCATATATTTT,CASSPRVPSGNTIYF
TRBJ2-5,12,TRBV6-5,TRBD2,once,TGTGCCACTCGGGGGGGCCAGGAGACCCAGTACTTC,CATRGGQETQYF
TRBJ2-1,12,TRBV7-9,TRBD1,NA,TGTGCCAGCGGAAACAGGGGAAATGAGCAGTTCTTC,CASGNRGNEQFF
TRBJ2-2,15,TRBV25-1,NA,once,TGTGCCACCCGTAAGGGAGAAACATACATCGGGGAGCTGTTTTTT,CATRKGETYIGELFF
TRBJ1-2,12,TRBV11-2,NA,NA,TGTGCCAGCAGCCTAGGAGGTGGCGGCTACACCTTC,CASSLGGGGYTF
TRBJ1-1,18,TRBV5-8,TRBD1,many,TGTGCCAGCAGCACAATGGGACAGCTTCCTTTAATGAACACTGAAGCTTTCTTT,CASSTMGQLPLMNTEAFF
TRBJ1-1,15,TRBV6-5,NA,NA,TGTGCCAGCAGTTCAACCAGGGCAATGAACACTGAAGCTTTCTTT,CASSSTRAMNTEAFF
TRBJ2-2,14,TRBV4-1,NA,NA,TGCGCCAGCAGCCAAGAACTATTTACCGGGGAGCTGTTTTTT,CASSQELFTGELFF
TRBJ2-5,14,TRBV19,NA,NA,TGTGCCAGTAGTTCCCAGGGTAAAGGGGAGACCCAGTACTTC,CASSSQGKGETQYF
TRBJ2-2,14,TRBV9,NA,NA,TGTGCCAGCAGCGTAGTTCTGAACACCGGGGAGCTGTTTTTT,CASSVVLNTGELFF
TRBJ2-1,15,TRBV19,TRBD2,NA,TGTGCCAGTAGTAAAGACCTAGCGGGGGGGATTGAGCAGTTCTTC,CASSKDLAGGIEQFF
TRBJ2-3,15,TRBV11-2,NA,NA,TGTGCCAGCAGCACCTACAGGGAGGGGACAGATACGCAGTATTTT,CASSTYREGTDTQYF
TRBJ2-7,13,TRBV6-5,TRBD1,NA,TGTGCCAGCAGCCAGACAGGGTACTACGAGCAGTACTTC,CASSQTGYYEQYF
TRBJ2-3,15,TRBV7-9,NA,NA,TGTGCCAGCAGCACGGACGGGACTAGCACAGATACGCAGTATTTT,CASSTDGTSTDTQYF
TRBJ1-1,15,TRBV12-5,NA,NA,TGTGCTAGTGGTTTGGGACTAACAGCAAACACTGAAGCTTTCTTT,CASGLGLTANTEAFF
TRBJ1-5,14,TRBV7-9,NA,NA,TGTGCCAGCAGCTTAAGCGTAGAGAATCAGCCCCAGCATTTT,CASSLSVENQPQHF